This entry lists 31 T cell receptor beta chains sequenced from one sample in a study of CD8 T cells in Susac syndrome. cDNA came from about 0.5 to 1 ug RNA primed by random hexamers. TCRdb called the immunoSEQ multiplex PCR reads again in MiXCR, with one record for every CDR3 protein. The repertoire holds approximately 70,000 distinct CDR3 sequences, with about 95% as singletons. The source material was CD8+ T cells from PBMCs. These receptors came from a human donor in good health.

This clonotype has only one observation. The chain joins TRBV5-4 to TRBJ2-5, with 11 bases fitting TRBD1. Germline values: CDR1 SGHNT, CDR2 YYREEE (reference sequence). V trimming: 6 bases; J trimming: 2 bases; junction bases outside the gene matches: 9. The CDR3 covers 16 residues. CDR3 sequence: CASTPGGDRGQETQYF. CDR3 nucleotide sequence: TGTGCCAGCACTCCCGGGGGGGACAGGGGGCAAGAGACCCAGTACTTC.

The chain couples TRBV7-2 to TRBJ2-5; D gene ambiguous. The CDR3 is 14 residues long. V gave up 1 base and J gave up 5 bases, with 11 bases separating them. Germline CDR1 SGHTA, CDR2 FQGNSA. This CDR3 reads CASSLGPRRETQYF. CDR3 DNA sequence: TGTGCCAGCAGCTTAGGGCCCCGGCGCGAGACCCAGTACTTC. Full variable domain (missing parts from reference TRBV7-2 and TRBJ2-5): GAGVSQSPSNKVTEKGKDVELRCDPISGHTALYWYRQSLGQGLEFLIYFQGNSAPDKSGLPSDRFSAERTGGSVSTLTIQRTQQEDSAVYLCASSLGPRRETQYFGPGTRLLVL.

The V and J genes are TRBV5-8 and TRBJ2-5; D is possibly TRBD1 (6 bases). Germline V gene sequence: CDR1 SGHTS, CDR2 YDEGEE. This CDR3 comprises 14 residues. V dropped 5 bases and J dropped 4 bases, with 15 bases sitting between them. CDR3 residues: CASSWFGGSETQYF. Here the CDR3 DNA reads TGTGCCAGCAGTTGGTTTGGGGGCTCAGAGACCCAGTACTTC.

The CDR3 nucleotides are TGTGCCAGCAAAGGTGATAGCAATCAGCCCCAGCATTTT. This codes for CASKGDSNQPQHF. This chain links TRBV6-6 with TRBJ1-5; D remains unclear. The germline V gene has CDR1 MNHNY and CDR2 SVGAGI (reference sequence). Trimming removed 7 bases at V and 0 bases at J, with 7 bases between. This CDR3 contains 13 residues.

The chain carries TRBV4-3 and TRBJ2-7, with D perhaps matching TRBD2 (6 bases). Trimming removed 4 bases from V and 3 bases from J, with 10 bases in between. CDR1 LGHNA and CDR2 YSLEER come from the germline V gene. The CDR3 spans 13 residues. The CDR3 here is CASSLGLNYEQYV. In DNA form, the CDR3 reads TGCGCCAGCAGCCTCGGACTAAACTACGAGCAGTACGTC.

This chain connects TRBV7-8 to TRBJ1-1; D call uncertain. CDR3 length equals 17 residues. Looked up from germline, CDR1 is SGHVS and CDR2 is FQNEAQ. Trimming removed 0 bases from V and 1 base from J, with 15 bases in between. CDR3 DNA: TGTGCCAGCAGCTTAGCAATCGTAGACGGCAAGAACACTGAAGCTTTCTTT. Its translation: CASSLAIVDGKNTEAFF.

This rearrangement joins TRBV25-1 to TRBJ1-6; TRBD1 matches at 8 bases. V lost 8 bases to trimming and J lost 9 bases; unmatched junction nucleotides: 3. The CDR3 spans 12 residues. The V gene's germline CDR1 is MGHDK and CDR2 SYGVNS. The CDR3 nucleotides read TGTGCCAGCCGCAGGGGGCTTTCACCCCTCCACTTT. Its protein is CASRRGLSPLHF.

This clonotype was observed a single time. The chain uses TRBV3-1 and TRBJ2-5, with 10 bases aligning to TRBD2. The trim removed 3 bases at V and 3 bases at J, leaving 7 bases unmatched. The CDR3 covers 16 residues. CDR1 and CDR2 (germline): LGHDT, YNNKEL (reference sequence). CDR3: CASSQVAGGPKETQYF. CDR3 in DNA: TGTGCCAGCAGCCAGGTAGCGGGGGGCCCTAAAGAGACCCAGTACTTC.

The CDR3 coding sequence is TGTGCCAGCAGTGAACGGACAGGAGGGGACAATTCACCCCTCCACTTT. Translation gives CASSERTGGDNSPLHF. The chain combines TRBV6-1 with TRBJ1-6, with TRBD1 identical over 7 bases. The length of the CDR3 is 16 residues. V was clipped by 2 bases and J by 7 bases; unmatched bases: 8. Germline assignment: CDR1 MNHNS and CDR2 SASEGT.

The V call is TRBV29-1, the J call TRBJ2-1, with 12 nucleotides matching TRBD1. The V gene end was trimmed by 4 bases and the J gene end by 7 bases; junction bases not matched to a gene: 5. CDR1 and CDR2 from the germline V gene are SQVTM and ANQGSEA. CDR3 size: 14 residues. The CDR3 nucleotides read TGCAGCGTTGCCGGGACAGGGGGCGAAAATGAGCAGTTCTTC. This sequence encodes CSVAGTGGENEQFF.

The chain has TRBV9 and TRBJ2-7; TRBD1 aligns across 9 bases. Germline V gene sequence: CDR1 SGDLS, CDR2 YYNGEE. This CDR3 is 17 amino acids long. The ends lost 3 bases at V and 1 base at J; junction bases unmatched: 11. The CDR3 nucleotides read TGTGCCAGCAGCGGAGGGAACAGGGGGCAGGAGTCCTACGAGCAGTACGTC. It is translated as CASSGGNRGQESYEQYV.

V is TRBV9 and J is TRBJ2-3; a weak D match, TRBD2 (6 bases). Trimming stripped 0 bases from V and 5 bases from J, with 16 bases between. Germline V gene sequence: CDR1 SGDLS, CDR2 YYNGEE. This CDR3 is 16 amino acids long. The CDR3 spells CASSVEASDRGDTQYF. In DNA, the CDR3 is TGTGCCAGCAGCGTAGAGGCTAGCGACCGTGGAGATACGCAGTATTTT.

This clonotype occurred a few times. V is TRBV7-8 and J is TRBJ1-1; 7 positions agree with TRBD1. CDR1 and CDR2 from the germline V gene are SGHVS and FQNEAQ. The CDR3 extends over 14 amino acids. The junction had 4 bases not matched to a gene; V was cut back by 5 bases and J by 1 base. CDR3 sequence (DNA): TGTGCCAGCAGCCAGGGGACAGCGAACACTGAAGCTTTCTTT. Protein product: CASSQGTANTEAFF.

This chain links TRBV19 with TRBJ2-1, with D unresolved. The CDR3 totals 16 residues. Germline lookup yields CDR1 LNHDA and CDR2 SQIVND (reference sequence). Deletions cut 0 bases from V and 3 bases from J, with 12 bases between. The CDR3 here is CASSIDLTGIYNEQFF. The CDR3 DNA follows: TGTGCCAGTAGTATAGATTTAACTGGGATCTACAATGAGCAGTTCTTC.

The V call is TRBV30, the J call TRBJ2-1; D is perhaps TRBD1 (6 bases). Trimming took 0 bases from V and 6 from J, leaving 9 bases between them. The length of the CDR3 is 13 residues. The germline CDR1 and CDR2 sequences are GTSNPN and SVGIG (reference sequence). The CDR3 DNA reads TGTGCCTGGAGTGTAGGGGGATCCAATGAGCAGTTCTTC. It codes for CAWSVGGSNEQFF. The variable domain in full, with the rest retrieved from reference TRBV30 and TRBJ2-1, is SQTIHQWPATLVQPVGSPLSLECTVEGTSNPNLYWYRQAAGRGLQLLFYSVGIGQISSEVPQNLSASRPQDRQFILSSKKLLLSDSGFYLCAWSVGGSNEQFFGPGTRLTVL.

The V gene is TRBV30, the J gene TRBJ2-7; either TRBD1 or TRBD2 may supply D (5 bases each). CDR3 length equals 16 residues. The V and J ends lost 0 bases and 0 bases respectively, with 15 bases between them. From germline, CDR1 is GTSNPN and CDR2 SVGIG (reference sequence). CDR3 residues: CAWSVFYGTSSYEQYF. The CDR3 coding sequence is TGTGCCTGGAGTGTTTTTTACGGGACCAGCTCCTACGAGCAGTACTTC.

This clonotype was recorded once. This chain uses TRBV23-1 with TRBJ2-7; 7 bases match TRBD2. TRBV23-1 is recorded as an ORF, its role being uncertain. The CDR3 runs 14 residues. J lost 2 bases, V lost 7 bases, and 8 bases had no gene match. In DNA, the CDR3 is TGCGCCAGCAAAGCCCGGGGGGAAGCCTACGAGCAGTACGTC. Translated, it gives CASKARGEAYEQYV.

This clonotype was counted a single time. The rearrangement uses TRBV25-1 and TRBJ2-1; perhaps TRBD1 as D (5 bases). Trimming removed 6 bases at V and 10 bases at J, with 13 bases between. There are 12 residues in the CDR3. Germline CDR1 and CDR2: MGHDK and SYGVNS. The DNA for the CDR3 is TGTGCCAGCAGCCCGACAGTTTGGGAGCAGTTCTTC. Its translation: CASSPTVWEQFF.

This chain connects TRBV7-6 to TRBJ1-1; possibly TRBD1 for D (5 bases). Germline V gives CDR1 SGHVS, CDR2 FNYEAQ. The CDR3 loop spans 16 amino acids. Between the trimmed V and J ends, which lost 1 base and 2 bases, there was a span of 14 bases. For the CDR3, the DNA is TGTGCCAGCAGCTTAGACCAGGGAATTGGAAACACTGAAGCTTTCTTT. Its protein product is CASSLDQGIGNTEAFF.

The genes are TRBV29-1 and TRBJ1-1, with no clear D. Trimming stripped 4 bases from V and 5 bases from J, with 5 bases between. This CDR3 is 10 amino acids long. Germline CDR1 and CDR2: SQVTM and ANQGSEA. This CDR3 is CSVVVTEAFF. CDR3 DNA: TGCAGCGTTGTGGTGACTGAAGCTTTCTTT.

This clonotype was seen a single time. V gene TRBV10-3 combines with J gene TRBJ2-4; unclear D gene. The V gene's germline CDR1 is ENHRY and CDR2 SYGVKD. With 8 bases removed from V and 5 bases from J, the gap between germline ends came to 22 bases. CDR3 length: 16 residues. CDR3 residues: CAISELGISLQNIQYF. The CDR3 DNA sequence: TGTGCCATCTCCGAGCTGGGGATTTCTCTGCAAAACATTCAGTACTTC.

The rearrangement uses TRBV5-4 and TRBJ1-5; 7 nucleotides line up with TRBD1. The CDR3 spans 14 residues. Losses at the gene ends were 4 bases for V and 7 bases for J; bases not matched to a gene: 8. Germline CDR1 and CDR2: SGHNT and YYREEE (reference sequence). In DNA, the CDR3 is TGTGCCAGCAGCCCAGAGGGGGCTGAACAGCCCCAGCATTTT. Amino acid sequence: CASSPEGAEQPQHF. Drawing the rest from reference TRBV5-4 and TRBJ1-5, the complete variable domain is ETGVTQSPTHLIKTRGQQVTLRCSSQSGHNTVSWYQQALGQGPQFIFQYYREEENGRGNFPPRFSGLQFPNYSSELNVNALELDDSALYLCASSPEGAEQPQHFGDGTRLSIL.

This clonotype was found a few times. This chain links TRBV4-1 with TRBJ2-1, with 7 bases identical to TRBD1. The CDR3 is 13 amino acids. From germline, CDR1 is MGHRA and CDR2 YSYEKL. Trimming cost V 1 base and J 14 bases; bases outside gene matches: 8. For the CDR3, the DNA is TGCGCCAGCAGCCAAGTGGGGGACAGCGCTGAGTTCTTC. Translating it yields CASSQVGDSAEFF.

This chain joins TRBV5-4 and TRBJ2-7; 12 bases fit TRBD1. The CDR3 consists of 14 residues. After removal of 3 bases from V and 6 bases from J, the junction contained 4 bases not matched to a gene. Germline V CDR1 and CDR2: SGHNT, YYREEE (reference sequence). The CDR3 DNA is TGTGCCAGCAGCTGGGGGACAGGGGGCGCCGAGCAGTACTTC. Translation: CASSWGTGGAEQYF. Combining the CDR3 with reference TRBV5-4 and TRBJ2-7 gives the whole variable domain ETGVTQSPTHLIKTRGQQVTLRCSSQSGHNTVSWYQQALGQGPQFIFQYYREEENGRGNFPPRFSGLQFPNYSSELNVNALELDDSALYLCASSWGTGGAEQYFGPGTRLTVT.

The chain uses TRBV7-9 and TRBJ1-2; a weak D match, TRBD1 (5 bases). Looked up from germline, CDR1 is SEHNR and CDR2 is FQNEAQ (reference sequence). Trimming pared 6 bases from V and 4 bases from J, leaving 9 bases between. This CDR3 is 12 amino acids long. CDR3 in amino acids: CASRPGFYGYTF. CDR3 sequence (DNA): TGTGCCAGCAGGCCAGGGTTCTATGGCTACACCTTC.

This sequence joins TRBV20-1 and TRBJ1-5; TRBD1 aligns across 7 bases. This CDR3 spans 13 amino acids. V was pared by 6 bases and J by 3 bases, with 5 bases of the junction left unmatched. CDR1 DFQATT and CDR2 SNEGSKA come from the germline V gene (reference sequence). The CDR3 DNA reads TGCAGTGCCGACAGGGAGGACAATCAGCCCCAGCATTTT. It translates to CSADREDNQPQHF.

As concerns this clonotype: The junction departs from the called germline gene at one end, perhaps through a read error. The chain links TRBV9 to TRBJ2-7; TRBD2 aligns across 7 bases. Germline CDR1 is SGDLS and CDR2 is YYNGEE. The CDR3 totals 15 residues. In DNA form, the CDR3 reads TGTGCCAGCAGCGTAGAGGGACTATCCTCCAACGAGCAGTACTTC. Translating it yields CASSVEGLSSNEQYF.

This chain links TRBV7-9 with TRBJ2-7; D is undetermined. Germline assignment: CDR1 SEHNR and CDR2 FQNEAQ (reference sequence). The CDR3 runs 13 residues. Trimming shortened V by 7 bases and J by 0 bases, and 10 bases separated the two germline ends. CDR3 amino acids: CASTFSSSYEQYF. For the CDR3, the DNA is TGTGCCAGCACCTTCAGCAGCTCCTACGAGCAGTACTTC.

This chain connects TRBV2 to TRBJ1-5, with TRBD1 matching over 8 bases. Germline-derived CDR1 and CDR2 are SNHLY and FYNNEI. Losses at the gene ends were 8 bases for V and 6 bases for J; bases not matched to a gene: 6. The CDR3 is 13 residues long. CDR3 DNA: TGTGCCAGCGTGGCAGGGGGCTCTCAGCCCCAGCATTTT. Protein product: CASVAGGSQPQHF.

V and J are TRBV28 and TRBJ2-4; D possibly corresponds to TRBD1 (5 bases). V lost 6 bases and J lost 0, with 15 bases in between. The CDR3 length is 16 residues. Germline-derived CDR1 and CDR2 are MDHEN and SYDVKM. In DNA form, the CDR3 reads TGTGCCAGCAGCCAGCGACAGTGGGTAGCCAAAAACATTCAGTACTTC. It is translated as CASSQRQWVAKNIQYF.

The V and J genes are TRBV27 and TRBJ1-6; no definite D call. Germline values: CDR1 MNHEY, CDR2 SMNVEV (reference sequence). The V end lost 6 bases, the J end lost 7 bases, and 16 bases lay between the germline ends. The CDR3 totals 15 residues. CDR3 DNA sequence: TGTGCCAGCAGCGGTGTCCGGATTGGGAATTCACCCCTCCACTTT. Translation: CASSGVRIGNSPLHF.